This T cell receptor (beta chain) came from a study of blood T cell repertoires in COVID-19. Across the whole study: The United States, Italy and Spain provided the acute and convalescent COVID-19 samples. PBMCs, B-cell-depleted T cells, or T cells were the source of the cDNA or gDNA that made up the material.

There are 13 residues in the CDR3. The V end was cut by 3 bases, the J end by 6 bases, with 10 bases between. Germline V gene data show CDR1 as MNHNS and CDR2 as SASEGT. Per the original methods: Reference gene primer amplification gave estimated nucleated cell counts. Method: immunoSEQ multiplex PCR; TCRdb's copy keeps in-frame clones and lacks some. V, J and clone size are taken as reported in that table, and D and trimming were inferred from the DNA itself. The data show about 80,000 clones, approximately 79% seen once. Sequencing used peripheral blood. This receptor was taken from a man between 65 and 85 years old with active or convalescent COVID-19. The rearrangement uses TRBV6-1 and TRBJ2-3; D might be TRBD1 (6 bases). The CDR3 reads CASSDQGMDTQYF. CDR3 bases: TGTGCCAGCAGTGATCAGGGGATGGATACGCAGTATTTT.